This is a list of T cell receptor beta chains from one sample in a study of cytomegalovirus exposure and HLA in healthy donors. This table comes from immunoSEQ multiplex PCR, and its TCRdb copy is limited to in-frame clones, with some not included. Of 120,000 or so clones in the sample, 75% to 90% are singletons; the top ten hold under 3%. Sequenced: PBMCs. The receptors shown here come from a man aged 30 to 45 in good health and CMV-seronegative. Both conserved end residues are part of each CDR3. Fields, in order: clone size, D gene, J gene, V gene, CDR3 protein, CDR3 DNA. D genes are given only for firm matches. The size of a clone is reported for some rows only, either as once, few or many, or as a class for expanded clones.

>-|TRBD1|TRBJ1-2|TRBV5-1
CASSLGGQAAYTF
TGCGCCAGCAGCTTGGGGGGACAGGCTGCGTACACCTTC
>few|TRBD1|TRBJ2-7|TRBV7-9
CASSSTRDRVRQYF
TGTGCCAGCAGCTCCACCCGGGACAGGGTGCGGCAGTACTTC
>few|-|TRBJ1-2|TRBV27
CASSLAGLNYGYTF
TGTGCCAGCAGTTTAGCAGGGTTGAACTATGGCTACACCTTC
>-|-|TRBJ2-4|TRBV19
CASSIDPRGIQYF
TGTGCCAGTAGTATAGACCCTCGCGGCATTCAGTACTTC
>-|-|TRBJ1-5|TRBV4-3
CASSQDLRTNQPQHF
TGCGCCAGCAGCCAAGATCTGAGGACAAATCAGCCCCAGCATTTT
>-|-|TRBJ2-3|TRBV25-1
CASSLGLLGSWVYF
TGTGCCAGCAGTCTCGGTTTATTGGGGAGTTGGGTGTATTTT
>-|TRBD2|TRBJ2-7|TRBV19
CASRSLADPYEQYF
TGTGCCAGTAGGAGTCTAGCGGACCCCTACGAGCAGTACTTC
>-|TRBD1|TRBJ1-4|TRBV30
CAWIGQGNEKLFF
TGTGCCTGGATTGGACAGGGGAATGAAAAACTGTTTTTT
>-|-|TRBJ1-2|TRBV19
CATTQGDGYTF
TGTGCCACTACCCAAGGGGATGGCTACACCTTC
>-|-|TRBJ2-1|TRBV27
CASSLFSLALDNEQFF
TGTGCCAGCAGTTTATTTTCCCTAGCGCTAGACAATGAGCAGTTCTTC
>-|-|TRBJ1-2|TRBV7-9
CASSASGEEYGYTF
TGTGCCAGCAGCGCCTCCGGGGAAGAGTATGGCTACACCTTC
>few|-|TRBJ2-6|TRBV7-9
CASSLPGKANVLTF
TGTGCCAGCAGCTTGCCGGGGAAGGCCAACGTCCTGACTTTC
>-|TRBD1|TRBJ2-5|TRBV7-2
CASSLIGLRQGYQETQYF
TGTGCCAGCAGCTTAATTGGGTTGAGACAGGGGTACCAAGAGACCCAGTACTTC
>-|-|TRBJ1-2|TRBV5-1
CASSLTGPVNYGYTF
TGCGCCAGCAGCTTGACAGGACCCGTCAACTATGGCTACACCTTC
>-|TRBD2|TRBJ2-3|TRBV7-6
CASSSHFRLAGESTDTQYF
TGTGCCAGCAGCTCACACTTTAGACTAGCGGGAGAGAGCACAGATACGCAGTATTTT
>-|TRBD2|TRBJ2-3|TRBV27
CASSRGLAGFDTQYF
TGTGCCAGCAGCCGTGGACTAGCGGGATTTGATACGCAGTATTTT
>-|-|TRBJ2-4|TRBV5-1
CASSPLGGIDIQYF
TGCGCCAGCAGCCCCTTGGGCGGGATTGACATTCAGTACTTC
>-|-|TRBJ2-3|TRBV29-1
CSVERGGPDTQYF
TGCAGCGTTGAAAGGGGGGGGCCAGATACGCAGTATTTT
>-|-|TRBJ1-2|TRBV2
CASRFESGDYGYTF
TGTGCCAGCAGGTTCGAGTCAGGGGACTATGGCTACACCTTC
>-|-|TRBJ1-5|TRBV28
CASSLGHPNQPQHF
TGTGCCAGCAGCTTGGGACACCCAAATCAGCCCCAGCATTTT
>-|TRBD2|TRBJ2-3|TRBV15
CATSRGTSGSPDTQYF
TGTGCCACCAGCCGCGGGACTAGCGGGAGCCCAGATACGCAGTATTTT
>-|-|TRBJ1-2|TRBV5-5
CASSDDSQNNYGYTF
TGTGCCAGCAGCGACGACAGTCAGAATAACTATGGCTACACCTTC
>-|-|TRBJ2-3|TRBV21-1
CASLRKMTEQYF
TGTGCCAGCCTACGGAAAATGACAGAGCAGTATTTT
>-|TRBD1|TRBJ1-1|TRBV7-9
CACGQGRWTTEAFF
TGTGCCTGTGGACAGGGGAGGTGGACCACTGAAGCTTTCTTT
>-|TRBD2|TRBJ2-7|TRBV10-1
CASRGAGGGDEQYF
TGCGCCAGCAGGGGAGCGGGAGGGGGCGACGAGCAGTACTTC
>-|TRBD1|TRBJ2-6|TRBV9
CASSPGTGWAGANVLTF
TGTGCCAGCAGCCCTGGGACAGGTTGGGCCGGGGCCAACGTCCTGACTTTC